These 4 T cell receptor beta chains originate from one sample sequenced in a study of identical twins. TCRdb fed the 5' RACE reads into MiXCR, producing one record per CDR3 protein. The sample includes about 460,000 distinct CDR3 sequences, 14% of them seen just once. These records were also assigned to another study, of yellow fever vaccine responses in identical twins.

Sequencing was carried out using CD4+ T cells sorted from blood. These receptors came from a woman aged 18 to 35 in good health.

The DNA of the CDR3 is TGCAGTGCTAGGGGGGTGTATGGCTACACCTTC. Translating it yields CSARGVYGYTF. This chain connects TRBV20-1 to TRBJ1-2, with D maybe TRBD1 (5 bases). Germline V gene data show CDR1 as DFQATT and CDR2 as SNEGSKA (reference sequence). The CDR3 extends over 11 amino acids. The ends were cut back, 3 bases at V and 5 bases at J, with 7 bases in the middle.

The chain uses TRBV7-9 and TRBJ2-7; a possible D gene is TRBD2 (5 bases). The CDR3 covers 15 residues. V gave up 1 base and J gave up 0 bases, with 10 bases separating them. The V gene's germline CDR1 is SEHNR and CDR2 FQNEAQ (reference sequence). The CDR3 protein is CASSLGGLNSYEQYF. In nucleotides, the CDR3 is TGTGCCAGCAGCTTAGGAGGGTTGAACTCCTACGAGCAGTACTTC.

This clonotype was seen a handful of times. CDR3 region: CASSDKRGSYNEQFF. CDR3 sequence (DNA): TGTGCCAGCAGTGACAAGCGGGGCTCCTACAATGAGCAGTTCTTC. The V call is TRBV2, the J call TRBJ2-1, with TRBD2 identical over 7 bases. There are 15 residues in the CDR3. V was clipped by 3 bases and J by 0 bases; unmatched bases: 2. Germline V gene lookup returns CDR1 SNHLY and CDR2 FYNNEI.

There are many counts of this clonotype. The chain uses TRBV12-3 or TRBV12-4 and TRBJ1-1, with D possibly matching TRBD1 (5 bases). V shed 5 bases and J shed 5 bases, with 15 bases lying between them. The CDR3 loop spans 14 amino acids. The CDR3 spells CASSTQGGRTEAFF. The CDR3 bases are TGTGCCAGCAGTACCCAGGGTGGAAGAACTGAAGCTTTCTTT.